This is a list of T cell receptor beta chains from one sample in a study of OX40 agonist ivuxolimab in advanced cancers. Sequencing used immunoSEQ multiplex PCR; TCRdb keeps in-frame clones, though not all of them. The top ten hold about 20% of the sample, which has tens of thousands of clones, 75% to 85% seen once. The specimen comprised CD4+ or CD8+ T cells sorted from blood, sampled in a trial of the OX40 agonist ivuxolimab. These receptors all come from an adult with an advanced solid tumor such as melanoma, head and neck, liver or kidney cancer. CDR3s leave out the opening cysteine and the closing phenylalanine or tryptophan. The order of the fields is V gene, D gene, J gene, CDR3 protein. The D gene is left open where the match is weak.

TRBV30	-	TRBJ1-3	AWTPGGQRGTIY
TRBV9	-	TRBJ1-6	ASSERVLQSPLH
TRBV6-1	TRBD2	TRBJ2-5	ASSEARSPASGGWETQY
TRBV5-4	-	TRBJ2-7	ASSRRGGSYEQY
TRBV6-5	-	TRBJ1-6	ASREQLGTNSPLH
TRBV11-3	-	TRBJ2-1	ASSPPVGGGHYNEQF
TRBV5-1	-	TRBJ2-5	ASRQGGYQETQY
TRBV14	TRBD1	TRBJ2-7	ASSRQGYEQY
TRBV6-6	-	TRBJ1-5	ASSYQGGNNQPQH
TRBV30	TRBD1	TRBJ1-1	AWSEDRGTEAF
TRBV18	-	TRBJ2-3	ASSPRRGGLDDTQY
TRBV19	-	TRBJ1-3	ASSNAYRVGNTIY
TRBV19	-	TRBJ2-3	ASRSQGTDTQY
TRBV5-1	TRBD2	TRBJ2-7	ASSLTSGSYEQY
TRBV2	-	TRBJ2-7	ASVAGTRIEQY
TRBV30	TRBD1	TRBJ1-4	AGQGNEKLF
TRBV18	-	TRBJ2-3	ASSLTPPRGNTQY
TRBV29-1	-	TRBJ2-1	VSTGTYYNEQF
TRBV28	-	TRBJ2-3	ASSPAGAVTDTQY
TRBV5-8	-	TRBJ2-2	ASSLEAVNTGELF
TRBV2	-	TRBJ2-6	ASSAVVGGANVLT
TRBV7-2	-	TRBJ2-3	ASRGGPSDTQY
TRBV28	TRBD1	TRBJ1-2	ASSLSGTGHYGYT
TRBV9	-	TRBJ1-1	ASSVRAQTLGTEAF
TRBV19	-	TRBJ2-1	ASSPPPGSYNEQF
TRBV6-4	-	TRBJ2-3	ASSEVQRSGTQY
TRBV6-1	-	TRBJ2-3	ASSEGVTISTDTQY
TRBV5-1	-	TRBJ1-3	ASSSGRTSSGNTIY
TRBV28	-	TRBJ1-5	ASSLVQGWGAPNQPQH
TRBV10-3	TRBD2	TRBJ2-7	AISASGGPYEQY
TRBV7-2	-	TRBJ1-3	ASSGAGNTIY
TRBV29-1	-	TRBJ1-2	SVEGLKERGGYT
TRBV9	-	TRBJ1-2	ASSAQTGLYGYT
TRBV4-3	-	TRBJ1-1	ASSRGNTEAF
TRBV27	TRBD2	TRBJ2-1	ASSLMSPGLAAWSEQF
TRBV28	-	TRBJ1-1	ASRPDRPEAF
TRBV11-2	TRBD1	TRBJ1-1	ASSLAQGVNTEAF
TRBV2	TRBD2	TRBJ2-5	ASIPSSGVRVTQY
TRBV13	-	TRBJ2-1	ASSPGVGDEQF
TRBV28	TRBD1	TRBJ1-4	ASSIGTANEKLF
TRBV28	-	TRBJ1-2	ASSLNLHGYT
TRBV7-9	-	TRBJ2-7	ASSRLRGTESSYEQY
TRBV5-6	-	TRBJ1-6	ASSLAGRSPLH
TRBV18	-	TRBJ2-7	ASSPPGRNEQY
TRBV2	-	TRBJ2-1	ASSEALGFHEQF
TRBV28	-	TRBJ1-4	ASSLRTSGARIKLF
TRBV28	TRBD1	TRBJ1-4	ASTYDRGTNEKLF
TRBV7-3	-	TRBJ1-4	ASSFGLSGSEKLF
TRBV30	TRBD1	TRBJ2-2	AWSTGAGELF
TRBV19	TRBD1	TRBJ2-3	ASSKLQGATSTDTQY
TRBV11-1	-	TRBJ1-3	ASSRTARTAYSGNTIY
TRBV28	-	TRBJ1-4	ASSSFPPVNEKLF
TRBV11-2	-	TRBJ2-7	ASSPLPYEQY